The 6 T cell receptor beta chains listed next were all sequenced from one sample in a study of T cells in women clearing cervical HPV infection. Sequencing was performed with immunoSEQ multiplex PCR; in TCRdb, only in-frame clones are kept and a portion is missing. The sample table sets out about 40,000 clones. Sequenced material: blood buffy coat. The receptors stem from a woman aged 18-70 years with a cervical HPV16 infection that either progressed to CIN3+ or cleared (not recorded which).

As for this clone: With the read ending 3 residues before the CDR3 end, the germline J gene is used to fill in that end. The V call is TRBV28, the J call TRBJ2-2, with D perhaps matching TRBD2 (5 bases). V lost 2 bases, J lost 2 bases, and 6 bases lay in between. Germline CDR1 reads MDHEN; CDR2 reads SYDVKM. The CDR3 is 14 amino acids. This chain's CDR3 is CASSLRGNTGELFF. The sequenced CDR3 bases are TGTGCCAGCAGTTTACGGGGAAACACCGGGGAG.

Regarding this clone: The read terminates 3 residues ahead of where the CDR3 ends, so the germline J gene completes it. V usage is TRBV19 and J usage is TRBJ2-2; 10 bases map to TRBD1. There are 15 residues in the CDR3. With 7 bases clipped from V and 4 bases from J, the junction kept 6 bases outside the gene matches. Germline CDR1 is LNHDA and CDR2 is SQIVND (reference sequence). Partial CDR3 DNA: TGTGCCAGTAATCGACAGGGGGCACGCACCGGGGAG. This sequence encodes CASNRQGARTGE. The entire CDR3 sequence reads CASNRQGARTGELFF.

A note on this clone: The read finishes 3 residues shy of the CDR3 end, and the germline J gene is used to complete it. The J gene is TRBJ2-4, the V gene TRBV5-1, with no clear D. Trimming stripped 0 bases from V and 0 bases from J, with 4 bases between. CDR1 and CDR2 (germline): SGHRS, YFSETQ. The CDR3 runs to 14 residues. The chain's CDR3 is CASSLGVAKNIQYF. CDR3 bases read: TGCGCCAGCAGCTTGGGCGTAGCCAAAAACATT.

With respect to this clone: The read terminates 3 residues ahead of where the CDR3 ends, so the germline J gene completes it. This rearrangement joins TRBV27 to TRBJ2-5, with TRBD2 matching 9 bases. This CDR3 comprises 15 residues. With V trimmed by 7 bases and J by 2 bases, 8 bases remained unmatched. Germline CDR1 MNHEY, CDR2 SMNVEV (reference sequence). The CDR3 region is CASMDSLAGQETQYF. Incomplete CDR3 DNA: TGTGCCAGCATGGACTCTCTAGCGGGGCAAGAGACC.

With respect to this clone: The CDR3 end is not reached by the read, which stops 3 residues before it; the germline J gene fills it in. The chain couples TRBV6-1 to TRBJ2-1; no definite D call. The CDR3 consists of 12 residues. Germline V gene data show CDR1 as MNHNS and CDR2 as SASEGT. Between the trimmed V and J ends, which lost 4 bases and 5 bases, there was a span of 6 bases. This CDR3 reads CASSAVNNEQFF. CDR3 DNA (partial): TGTGCCAGCAGTGCAGTCAACAATGAG.

On this clone itself: The read is 3 residues too short to cover the CDR3 end, so that end is filled in from the germline J gene. V is TRBV19 and J is TRBJ2-1, with a weak D call TRBD2 (6 bases). Germline CDR1 LNHDA, CDR2 SQIVND (reference sequence). Trimming cost V 3 bases and J 5 bases, with 23 bases left between them. The CDR3 consists of 18 residues. Incomplete CDR3 DNA: TGTGCCAGTAGTATTTCCGGGACCGATAAAGCGGGCCACAATGAG. Protein sequence: CASSISGTDKAGHNE. The entire CDR3 sequence reads CASSISGTDKAGHNEQFF. Full variable domain (remainder filled in from reference TRBV19 and TRBJ2-1): DGGITQSPKYLFRKEGQNVTLSCEQNLNHDAMYWYRQDPGQGLRLIYYSQIVNDFQKGDIAEGYSVSREKKESFPLTVTSAQKNPTAFYLCASSISGTDKAGHNEQFFGPGTRLTVL.